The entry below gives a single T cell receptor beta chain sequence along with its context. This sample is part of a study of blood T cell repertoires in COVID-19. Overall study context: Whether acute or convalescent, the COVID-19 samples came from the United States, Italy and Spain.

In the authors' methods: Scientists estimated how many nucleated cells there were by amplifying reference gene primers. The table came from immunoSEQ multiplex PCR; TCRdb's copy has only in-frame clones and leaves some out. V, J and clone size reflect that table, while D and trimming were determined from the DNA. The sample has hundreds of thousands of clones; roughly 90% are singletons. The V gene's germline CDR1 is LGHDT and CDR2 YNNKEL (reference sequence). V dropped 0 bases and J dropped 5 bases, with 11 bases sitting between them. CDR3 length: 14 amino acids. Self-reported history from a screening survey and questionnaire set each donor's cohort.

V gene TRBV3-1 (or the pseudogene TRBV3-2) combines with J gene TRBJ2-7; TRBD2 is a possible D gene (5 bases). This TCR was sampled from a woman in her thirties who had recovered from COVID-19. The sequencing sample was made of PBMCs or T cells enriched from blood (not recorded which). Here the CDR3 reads CASSQDQRGDEQYF. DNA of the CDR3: TGTGCCAGCAGCCAAGATCAACGGGGTGACGAGCAGTACTTC.